This T cell receptor (beta chain) derives from a study of T cell responses to AZD1222 COVID-19 vaccine. Repertoires were generated with immunoSEQ multiplex PCR, while TCRdb's copy carries only in-frame clones and drops some. The table records some 150,000 clones, over 80% of them present only once. The germline gives CDR1 LGHNT, CDR2 FRNRAP. The CDR3 length is 15 residues. Trimming pared 1 base from V and 2 bases from J, leaving 12 bases between. Findings and caveats of the study: Nearly half of spike-specific TCRs reportedly go after variant regions that carry no mutations. Repertoire sampling was restricted to post-peak T cell response timepoints. Females made up more of the donors, who were largely white British, and clonal diversity may have come out too low. At baseline, just 5 or 6 AZD1222 recipients tested seropositive.

The count of this clone is one. Its antigen is currently unknown. The chain links TRBV12-5 to TRBJ2-7, with D possibly being TRBD1 (5 bases). This TCR was recovered from an adult who received the MenACWY meningococcal vaccine as a control. Sequenced material: peripheral blood, taken 28 days after the second dose of the MenACWY control vaccine. CDR3 amino acids: CASGLAQGGAYEQYF. CDR3 coding DNA: TGTGCTAGTGGTTTGGCGCAGGGTGGGGCCTACGAGCAGTACTTC.